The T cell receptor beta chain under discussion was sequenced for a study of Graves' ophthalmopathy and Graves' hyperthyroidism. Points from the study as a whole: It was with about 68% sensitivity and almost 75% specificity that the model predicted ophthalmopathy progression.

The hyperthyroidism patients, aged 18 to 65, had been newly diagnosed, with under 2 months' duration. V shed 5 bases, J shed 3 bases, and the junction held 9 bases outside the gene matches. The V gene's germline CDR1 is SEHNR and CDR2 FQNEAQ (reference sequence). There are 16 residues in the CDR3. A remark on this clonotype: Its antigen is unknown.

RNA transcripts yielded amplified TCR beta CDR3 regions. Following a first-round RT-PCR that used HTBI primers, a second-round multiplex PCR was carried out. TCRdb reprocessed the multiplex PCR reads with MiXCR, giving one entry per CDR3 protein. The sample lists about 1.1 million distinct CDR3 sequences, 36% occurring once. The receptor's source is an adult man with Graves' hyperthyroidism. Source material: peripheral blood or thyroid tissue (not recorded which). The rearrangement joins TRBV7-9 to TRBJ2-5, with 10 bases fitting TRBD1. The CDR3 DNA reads TGTGCCAGCAGCACCGGGACAGGGGTTGCAGAAGAGACCCAGTACTTC. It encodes CASSTGTGVAEETQYF.